These 24 T cell receptor beta chains came from one sample sequenced in a study of breast tumors, draining lymph nodes, adjacent tissues. TCRdb reprocessed the multiplex PCR reads via MiXCR and lists one record per CDR3 protein. The sample has 200,000 or so distinct CDR3 sequences, 25% to 40% seen once. The lymph nodes were axillary draining lymph nodes from breast cancer patients. The sample comprised axillary lymph node tissue. The receptors were gathered from a female donor with breast cancer. Some clones in this sample may be carry-over from other donors' samples.

This clonotype was found a few times. The chain combines TRBV28 with TRBJ1-5, with 7 bases fitting TRBD1. Germline values: CDR1 MDHEN, CDR2 SYDVKM. V dropped 11 bases and J dropped 6; count of bases not matched to a gene: 10. This CDR3 spans 13 amino acids. CDR3 sequence (DNA): TGTGCCTCCCAGGGGGGGGGCGTTCAGCCCCAGCATTTT. This sequence encodes CASQGGGVQPQHF.

The table lists this clonotype with many counts. In DNA form, the CDR3 reads TGTGCCATCAGCCAGGACAACTATGGCTACACCTTC. Its protein product is CAISQDNYGYTF. The rearrangement links TRBV10-3 to TRBJ1-2, with unresolved D. The V end was cut by 6 bases, the J end by 2 bases, with 7 bases between. Germline V lookup: CDR1 ENHRY, CDR2 SYGVKD. The CDR3 is 12 residues long.

J is TRBJ2-3 and V is TRBV7-7; 11 bases are shared with TRBD2. Germline V gene data show CDR1 as SSHAT and CDR2 as FNYEAQ (reference sequence). The CDR3 totals 13 residues. The CDR3 sequence: CAGSLAGGDTQYF. For the CDR3, the DNA is TGTGCTGGCAGCTTAGCGGGAGGGGATACGCAGTATTTT. Using reference TRBV7-7 and TRBJ2-3 for the parts outside the CDR3, the full variable domain is GAGVSQSPRYKVTKRGQDVTLRCDPISSHATLYWYQQALGQGPEFLTYFNYEAQPDKSGLPSDRFSAERPEGSISTLTIQRTEQRDSAMYRCAGSLAGGDTQYFGPGTRLTVL.

To note about this clonotype: Since the CDR3 does not end with the conserved phenylalanine or tryptophan, this likely comes from a read error. This chain uses TRBV20-1 with TRBJ1-5, with D possibly being TRBD1 (5 bases). CDR1 is DFQATT and CDR2 is SNEGSKA in the germline V gene (reference sequence). The CDR3 contains 17 residues. Trimming took 7 bases from V and 2 from J, leaving 24 bases between them. The CDR3 DNA is TGCAGTGTGGGCCCCCTGCCGGCCAGGGTGGGCAATCAGCCCCAGCATGGT. Residues: CSVGPLPARVGNQPQHG.

Ten or more counts support this clonotype. The V and J genes are TRBV25-1 and TRBJ1-3; TRBD1 is a possible D gene (5 bases). Per germline, CDR1 MGHDK and CDR2 SYGVNS. This CDR3 spans 17 amino acids. Deletions cut 2 bases from V and 4 bases from J, with 18 bases between. The CDR3 loop reads CASSEKWGTALGNTIYF. For the CDR3, the DNA is TGTGCCAGCAGTGAAAAGTGGGGCACGGCCTTGGGAAACACCATATATTTT.

The chain links TRBV6-2 or TRBV6-3 to TRBJ2-2; 8 bases match TRBD2. Trimming at V came to 6 bases and at J to 0 bases, leaving 6 bases not matched to a gene. In germline, CDR1 is MNHEY, CDR2 SVGEGT. The CDR3 is made up of 16 amino acids. Here the CDR3 reads CASRRLAGSNTGELFF. CDR3 coding DNA: TGTGCCAGCAGGCGCCTAGCGGGCTCGAACACCGGGGAGCTGTTTTTT.

This clonotype was picked up many times. This sequence joins TRBV7-9 and TRBJ1-3, with 12 bases matching TRBD1. This CDR3 has 18 amino acids. The V segment lost 5 bases and the J segment 3 bases; nucleotides outside the gene matches: 11. Germline-derived CDR1 and CDR2 are SEHNR and FQNEAQ (reference sequence). This CDR3 reads CASSGDRGHYSSGNTIYF. The DNA for the CDR3 is TGTGCCAGCAGCGGGGACAGGGGGCACTACTCTAGTGGAAACACCATATATTTT.

This chain's CDR3 is CSARRGGAGGRITDTQYF. The CDR3 DNA reads as TGCAGTGCTAGGAGAGGGGGGGCGGGTGGCCGAATCACAGATACGCAGTATTTT. The J gene is TRBJ2-3, the V gene TRBV20-1; possible D gene TRBD2, 7 bases. CDR3 length: 18 amino acids. Trimming shortened V by 3 bases and J by 2 bases, and 24 bases separated the two germline ends. CDR1 is DFQATT, CDR2 SNEGSKA, per germline (reference sequence).

This clonotype was recorded at least ten times. V is TRBV4-3 and J is TRBJ2-1; 11 bases align to TRBD2. Germline assignment: CDR1 LGHNA and CDR2 YSLEER. V trimming: 4 bases; J trimming: 8 bases; junction bases outside the gene matches: 10. The CDR3 covers 16 residues. The CDR3 here is CASSLLAGGPGDEQFF. DNA of the CDR3: TGCGCCAGCAGCCTGTTAGCGGGAGGGCCGGGAGATGAGCAGTTCTTC.

This rearrangement joins TRBV29-1 to TRBJ2-5; D remains ambiguous. Germline CDR1 and CDR2: SQVTM and ANQGSEA. CDR3 length: 13 residues. V shed 3 bases and J shed 4 bases, with 12 bases lying between them. The CDR3 DNA reads TGCAGCGTTGAGATATGGGCGGCAGAGACCCAGTACTTC. This codes for CSVEIWAAETQYF.

This clonotype occurred many times. V usage is TRBV3-1 and J usage is TRBJ2-7, with a tentative D call TRBD2 (5 bases). The CDR3 has 13 residues. CDR1 and CDR2 (germline): LGHDT, YNNKEL (reference sequence). Trimming cost V 1 base and J 4 bases, with 8 bases left between them. The CDR3 DNA is TGTGCCAGCAGCCAAGGAGGAGGTTACGAGCAGTACTTC. Protein product: CASSQGGGYEQYF.

At least ten counts were recorded for this clonotype. The chain employs TRBV24-1 and TRBJ2-1, with 8 bases aligning to TRBD2. The CDR3 is 17 amino acids. With 5 bases clipped from V and 3 bases from J, the junction kept 11 bases outside the gene matches. Per germline, CDR1 KGHDR and CDR2 SFDVKD. This CDR3 is CATSVPVGAGGYNEQFF. DNA of the CDR3: TGTGCCACCAGTGTCCCCGTAGGGGCGGGGGGCTACAATGAGCAGTTCTTC.

This clonotype was counted ten times or more. The chain joins TRBV30 to TRBJ1-6; 8 bases agree with TRBD1. This CDR3 contains 13 residues. V gave up 7 bases and J gave up 8 bases; unmatched junction bases: 7. The germline V gene has CDR1 GTSNPN and CDR2 SVGIG (reference sequence). CDR3 amino acids: CAYTDRVDSPLHF. DNA of the CDR3: TGTGCCTACACGGACAGGGTGGATTCACCCCTCCACTTT. Variable domain in full (rest from reference TRBV30 and TRBJ1-6): SQTIHQWPATLVQPVGSPLSLECTVEGTSNPNLYWYRQAAGRGLQLLFYSVGIGQISSEVPQNLSASRPQDRQFILSSKKLLLSDSGFYLCAYTDRVDSPLHFGNGTRLTVT.

This clonotype was recorded at least ten times. An end of the junction differs from the germline gene, which may be a read error. CDR3 nucleotide sequence: TGTGCTAGCAGCCCCCGGGTAGCGGGAGCGGGAGATACGCAGTATTTT. Translation: CASSPRVAGAGDTQYF. The V and J genes are TRBV7-7 and TRBJ2-3, with 9 bases that match TRBD2. This CDR3 has 16 amino acids. Germline CDR1 is SSHAT and CDR2 is FNYEAQ (reference sequence).

This clonotype was detected many times. The V gene is TRBV20-1, the J gene TRBJ2-5; 9 nucleotides match TRBD2. With 0 bases clipped from V and 4 bases from J, the junction kept 3 bases outside the gene matches. CDR1 is DFQATT, CDR2 SNEGSKA, per germline (reference sequence). The CDR3 totals 14 residues. The CDR3 spells CSAREVAGVETQYF. CDR3 in DNA: TGCAGTGCTAGAGAGGTAGCGGGGGTAGAGACCCAGTACTTC.

This sequence joins TRBV7-2 and TRBJ1-1; D perhaps matches TRBD1 (6 bases). V shed 5 bases and J shed 5 bases, with 18 bases lying between them. The CDR3 has 15 residues. In germline, CDR1 is SGHTA, CDR2 FQGNSA. CDR3 in amino acids: CASSLRQGLGTEAFF. The CDR3, as DNA: TGTGCCAGCAGCCTCCGCCAGGGGCTGGGGACTGAAGCTTTCTTT.

A word on this clonotype: At one end the junction does not follow the germline gene, possibly because of a read error. This chain joins TRBV6-2 or TRBV6-3 and TRBJ1-5; the D gene is possibly TRBD1 (5 bases). The CDR3 runs to 15 residues. Per the germline V gene, CDR1 is MNHEY and CDR2 is SVGEGT. CDR3 in DNA: TGTGCCAGCAGTCACTCGGGGCAGAGCAATCAGCCCCAGCATTTT. Amino acids: CASSHSGQSNQPQHF.

This clonotype was observed a handful of times. The chain employs TRBV18 and TRBJ2-1; 12 bases are shared with TRBD2. The V and J ends lost 1 base and 7 bases, in that order; junction bases with no gene match: 2. Germline V lookup: CDR1 KGHSH, CDR2 LQKENI. This CDR3 has 15 amino acids. CDR3 bases: TGTGCCAGCTCACCACGCACTAGCGGGGGGAATGAGCAGTTCTTC. This sequence encodes CASSPRTSGGNEQFF.

This clonotype was recorded at least ten times. A read error may account for a junction end that differs from germline. V and J are TRBV6-2 or TRBV6-3 and TRBJ2-7; perhaps TRBD2 as D (6 bases). Germline CDR1 MNHEY, CDR2 SVGEGT. The CDR3 contains 15 residues. Here the CDR3 reads CASSHSAGRRYEQYF. The CDR3 region has the DNA TGTGCCAGCAGTCACTCGGCGGGGAGAAGGTACGAGCAGTACTTC.

This clonotype occurred once. The junction differs from germline at one of its ends, possibly a read error. The V call is TRBV13, the J call TRBJ1-3; unclear D gene. Germline V gene sequence: CDR1 PRHDT, CDR2 FYEKMQ (reference sequence). CDR3 length: 14 residues. The CDR3: CASSFQSSGDTIYF. The CDR3 DNA reads TGTGCCAGCAGCTTCCAAAGCAGTGGAGACACCATATATTTT.

This clonotype has only a few counts. V gene TRBV28 combines with J gene TRBJ1-1; 11 bases agree with TRBD1. CDR3 length equals 15 residues. V gave up 6 bases and J gave up 6 bases; unmatched junction bases: 9. The germline V gene encodes CDR1 MDHEN and CDR2 SYDVKM. The CDR3 here is CASRGQGGTNAEAFF. The CDR3 coding sequence is TGTGCCAGCAGGGGACAGGGGGGGACGAATGCTGAAGCTTTCTTT. Full variable domain (remainder filled in from reference TRBV28 and TRBJ1-1): DVKVTQSSRYLVKRTGEKVFLECVQDMDHENMFWYRQDPGLGLRLIYFSYDVKMKEKGDIPEGYSVSREKKERFSLILESASTNQTSMYLCASRGQGGTNAEAFFGQGTRLTVV.

On this clonotype: Since a much larger clone is just one base distant, this may be a read error. V is TRBV7-3 and J is TRBJ2-3, with 7 bases identical to TRBD2. Germline V gene sequence: CDR1 SGHTA, CDR2 FQGTGA. The CDR3 covers 15 residues. The V segment lost 3 bases and the J segment 4 bases; nucleotides outside the gene matches: 7. CDR3 DNA: TGTGCCAGCAGCTTCTCCAGCGGGACCGCAGATACGCAGTATTTT. Encoded protein: CASSFSSGTADTQYF.

This clonotype came up many times. The chain carries TRBV29-1 and TRBJ1-1; 8 bases map to TRBD1. Germline V CDR1 and CDR2: SQVTM, ANQGSEA. The CDR3 has 15 residues. V lost 4 bases, J lost 4 bases, and 11 bases stayed unmatched. The CDR3 protein is CSVAPGGFGGTEAFF. The CDR3 DNA is TGCAGCGTTGCTCCAGGGGGCTTCGGCGGCACTGAAGCTTTCTTT.

This clonotype was detected only once. Here the CDR3 reads CSAAIGGSGYTF. The CDR3 bases are TGCAGTGCCGCTATAGGGGGTAGTGGCTACACCTTC. The rearrangement links TRBV20-1 to TRBJ1-2; tentative D call: TRBD1 (6 bases). Germline assignment: CDR1 DFQATT and CDR2 SNEGSKA (reference sequence). V lost 6 bases and J lost 7, with 15 bases in between. This CDR3 is 12 amino acids long.